This T cell receptor beta chain was recovered during a study of human T cells and chemical hapten exposure. Sample time point: healthy volunteer bleed at 2 weeks. The authors' total RNA extraction used unfractionated whole blood. The study's library attached unique molecular identifiers to single cDNA molecules. TCRdb ran MiXCR on the RACE reads and lists one entry per CDR3 protein. Of just over 90,000 distinct CDR3 sequences in the sample, roughly 8.5% are singletons; the top ten hold approximately 2.8%. CDR3 length: 13 residues. The V gene lost 3 bases and the J gene lost 8 bases, with 13 bases spanning the gap. Germline CDR1 and CDR2: SGHVS and FNYEAQ.

This TCR was recovered from a female donor in good health. Some clones in this sample may be carry-over from other donors' samples. Sequenced sample: whole blood. The chain links TRBV7-6 to TRBJ2-5, with D perhaps TRBD2 (6 bases). Written as DNA, the CDR3 is TGTGCCAGCAGCTTTTCGGCGGAGGGAACCCAGTACTTC. This codes for CASSFSAEGTQYF.